These T cell receptor beta chains were read from a single sample in a study of CD8 T cells in Susac syndrome. TCRdb called the immunoSEQ multiplex PCR reads again in MiXCR, with one record for every CDR3 protein. Of about 90,000 distinct CDR3 sequences in the sample, just under 95% were seen once. The sequencing input was CD8+ T cells from PBMCs. The receptors were sampled from a human donor in good health. Each CDR3 is given with its conserved first and last residue.

j_call: TRBJ1-5; v_call: TRBV9; cdr3_aa: CASSVGQGVYPQHF
j_call: TRBJ2-1; v_call: TRBV7-9; cdr3_aa: CASTKPLYNEQFF
j_call: TRBJ1-1; v_call: TRBV29-1; cdr3_aa: CSGMGFGLGNTEAFF
j_call: TRBJ2-1; v_call: TRBV7-8; cdr3_aa: CASSQLADNEQFF
j_call: TRBJ1-2; v_call: TRBV4-1; cdr3_aa: CASSQEPGALYGYTF
j_call: TRBJ2-7; v_call: TRBV2; cdr3_aa: CASSPPGKGYYEQYF
j_call: TRBJ1-5; v_call: TRBV3-1; cdr3_aa: CASSLGLSQPQHF
j_call: TRBJ1-5; v_call: TRBV19; cdr3_aa: CASSIDRESNQPQHF
j_call: TRBJ1-5; v_call: TRBV29-1; cdr3_aa: CSVQGDGSNQPQHF
j_call: TRBJ1-2; v_call: TRBV30; cdr3_aa: CAWSALLGQGYGYTF
j_call: TRBJ1-4; v_call: TRBV7-9; cdr3_aa: CASSSPLTGPGEKLFF
j_call: TRBJ1-2; v_call: TRBV29-1; cdr3_aa: CSVPGDSNYGYTF
j_call: TRBJ1-1; v_call: TRBV29-1; cdr3_aa: CSAKGIFNTEAFF
j_call: TRBJ2-5; v_call: TRBV9; cdr3_aa: CASSVGRGVETQYF
j_call: TRBJ2-3; v_call: TRBV12-3/TRBV12-4; cdr3_aa: CASSASQGADTQYF
j_call: TRBJ2-3; v_call: TRBV6-6; cdr3_aa: CASSQRGTGLADTQYF
j_call: TRBJ1-6; v_call: TRBV2; cdr3_aa: CASWDGGYNSPLHF
j_call: TRBJ2-1; v_call: TRBV7-6; cdr3_aa: CASSPRDRNNEQFF
j_call: TRBJ1-1; v_call: TRBV6-2/TRBV6-3; cdr3_aa: CASATARRSEAFF
j_call: TRBJ2-2; v_call: TRBV7-6; cdr3_aa: CASSLATGATGELFF
j_call: TRBJ1-2; v_call: TRBV29-1; cdr3_aa: CSVPTEGYTF
j_call: TRBJ1-2; v_call: TRBV7-9; cdr3_aa: CASSFDTSGYGYTF
j_call: TRBJ2-3; v_call: TRBV9; cdr3_aa: CAASGGYTDTQYF
j_call: TRBJ2-3; v_call: TRBV4-1; cdr3_aa: CASSQDRPRDTQYF
j_call: TRBJ2-7; v_call: TRBV20-1; cdr3_aa: CSAREQGAISYEQYF
j_call: TRBJ1-3; v_call: TRBV29-1; cdr3_aa: CSVLDSLSGNTIYF
j_call: TRBJ1-5; v_call: TRBV7-9; cdr3_aa: CASSPGRDSNQPQHF
j_call: TRBJ1-4; v_call: TRBV5-1; cdr3_aa: CASSLTGAEKLFF
j_call: TRBJ1-6; v_call: TRBV27; cdr3_aa: CASSSGSSPLHF
j_call: TRBJ2-1; v_call: TRBV20-1; cdr3_aa: CSARDHGPRDEQFF
j_call: TRBJ2-5; v_call: TRBV25-1; cdr3_aa: CASSEWGQGFQETQYF
j_call: TRBJ2-2; v_call: TRBV5-6; cdr3_aa: CASSLGQGFRELFF
j_call: TRBJ2-1; v_call: TRBV2; cdr3_aa: CASSEARTKTYNEQFF
j_call: TRBJ1-1; v_call: TRBV13; cdr3_aa: CASSSLPTGGDTEAFF
j_call: TRBJ1-5; v_call: TRBV13; cdr3_aa: CASSLGPSSDQPQHF
j_call: TRBJ1-2; v_call: TRBV15; cdr3_aa: CATSREWGGDNYGYTF
j_call: TRBJ2-7; v_call: TRBV7-9; cdr3_aa: CASSPQGISSYEQYF
j_call: TRBJ1-1; v_call: TRBV30; cdr3_aa: CAWSVSGTEAFF
j_call: TRBJ2-3; v_call: TRBV19; cdr3_aa: CASSIVGRGSSTDTQYF
j_call: TRBJ2-7; v_call: TRBV2; cdr3_aa: CATSRTGTYEQYF